The clone carrying this TCR beta chain was observed at least ten times. What it binds is not known. Investigators profiled TCR beta VDJ and CDR3 from genomic DNA template. Each CDR3 protein gets one entry after TCRdb re-called the reads with MiXCR. The sample lists around 400,000 distinct CDR3 sequences, 65% to 75% occurring once. This entry is derived from a study of CD8+CD57+ T cells in acquired aplastic anemia. General study points: Patients and controls shared 25 to 30 CD8+ CDR3 sequences.

The CDR3 contains 14 residues. Germline V gene data show CDR1 as SGHVS and CDR2 as FQNEAQ. The V and J ends lost 0 bases and 2 bases respectively, with 4 bases between them. Sample: sorted CD4+, CD8+, or CD8+CD57+ T cells (not recorded which) from PBMCs. This TCR was recovered from a human donor in good health, serving as a control. The V call is TRBV7-8, the J call TRBJ2-2; D call uncertain. The CDR3 loop is CASSLAENTGELFF. The CDR3 bases are TGTGCCAGCAGCTTAGCAGAAAACACCGGGGAGCTGTTTTTT. Together with reference TRBV7-8 and TRBJ2-2, the CDR3 gives the full variable domain: GAGVSQSPRYKVAKRGQDVALRCDPISGHVSLFWYQQALGQGPEFLTYFQNEAQLDKSGLPSDRFFAERPEGSVSTLKIQRTQQEDSAVYLCASSLAENTGELFFGEGSRLTVL.